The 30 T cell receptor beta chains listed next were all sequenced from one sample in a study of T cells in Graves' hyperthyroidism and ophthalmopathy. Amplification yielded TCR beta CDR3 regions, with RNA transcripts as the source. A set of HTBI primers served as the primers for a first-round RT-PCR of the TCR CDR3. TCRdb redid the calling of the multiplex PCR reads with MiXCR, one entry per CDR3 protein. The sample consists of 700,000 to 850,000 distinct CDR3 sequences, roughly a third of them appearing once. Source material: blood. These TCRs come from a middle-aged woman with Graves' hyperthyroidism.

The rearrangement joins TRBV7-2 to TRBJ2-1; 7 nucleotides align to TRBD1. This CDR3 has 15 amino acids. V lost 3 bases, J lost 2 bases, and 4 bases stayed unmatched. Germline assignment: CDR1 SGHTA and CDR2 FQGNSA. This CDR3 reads CASSLDRNTYNEQFF. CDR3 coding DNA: TGTGCCAGCAGCTTGGACAGGAATACCTACAATGAGCAGTTCTTC.

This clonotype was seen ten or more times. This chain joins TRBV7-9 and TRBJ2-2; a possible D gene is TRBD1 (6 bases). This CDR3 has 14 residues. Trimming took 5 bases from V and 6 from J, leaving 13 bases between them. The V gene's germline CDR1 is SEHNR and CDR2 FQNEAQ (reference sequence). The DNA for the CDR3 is TGTGCCAGCAGCATAAGCGGACAGTCCGGGGAGCTGTTTTTT. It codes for CASSISGQSGELFF.

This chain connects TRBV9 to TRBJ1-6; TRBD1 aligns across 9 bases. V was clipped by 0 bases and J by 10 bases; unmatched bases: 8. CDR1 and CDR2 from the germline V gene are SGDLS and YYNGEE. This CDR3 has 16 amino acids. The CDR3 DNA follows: TGTGCCAGCAGCGTAGGAGTCGGGACAGGGATCTCACCCCTCCACTTT. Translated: CASSVGVGTGISPLHF.

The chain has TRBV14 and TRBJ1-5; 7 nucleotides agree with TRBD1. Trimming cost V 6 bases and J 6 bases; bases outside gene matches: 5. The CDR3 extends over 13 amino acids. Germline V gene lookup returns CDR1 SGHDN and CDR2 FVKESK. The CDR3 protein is CASRGQVVQPQHF. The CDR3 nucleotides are TGTGCCAGCAGAGGACAGGTGGTTCAGCCCCAGCATTTT.

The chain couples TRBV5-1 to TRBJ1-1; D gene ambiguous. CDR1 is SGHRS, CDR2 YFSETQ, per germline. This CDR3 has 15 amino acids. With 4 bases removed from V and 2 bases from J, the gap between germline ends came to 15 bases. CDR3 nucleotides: TGCGCCAGCAGCCCCTCCCACGACGGAAACACTGAAGCTTTCTTT. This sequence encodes CASSPSHDGNTEAFF.

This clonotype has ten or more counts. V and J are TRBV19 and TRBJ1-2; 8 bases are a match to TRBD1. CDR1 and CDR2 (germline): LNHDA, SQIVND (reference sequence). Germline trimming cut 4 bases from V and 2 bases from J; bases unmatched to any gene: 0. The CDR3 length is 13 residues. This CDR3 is CASSTGGNYGYTF. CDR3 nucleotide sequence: TGTGCCAGTAGTACAGGGGGCAACTATGGCTACACCTTC.

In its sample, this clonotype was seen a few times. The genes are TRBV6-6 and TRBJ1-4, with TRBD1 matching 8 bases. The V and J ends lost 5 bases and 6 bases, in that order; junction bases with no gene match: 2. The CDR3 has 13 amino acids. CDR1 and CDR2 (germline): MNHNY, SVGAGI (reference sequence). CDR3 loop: CASSQGADEKLFF. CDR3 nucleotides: TGTGCCAGCAGTCAGGGGGCGGATGAAAAACTGTTTTTT.

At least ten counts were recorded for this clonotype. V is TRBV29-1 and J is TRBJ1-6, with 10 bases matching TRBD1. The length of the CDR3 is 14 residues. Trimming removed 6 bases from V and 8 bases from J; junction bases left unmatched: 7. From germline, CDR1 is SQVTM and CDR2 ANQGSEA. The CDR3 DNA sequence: TGCAGCGTCGCCTCCGGGACAGGGGATTCACCCCTCCACTTT. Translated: CSVASGTGDSPLHF. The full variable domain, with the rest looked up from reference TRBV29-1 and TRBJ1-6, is SAVISQKPSRDICQRGTSLTIQCQVDSQVTMMFWYRQQPGQSLTLIATANQGSEATYESGFVIDKFPISRPNLTFSTLTVSNMSPEDSSIYLCSVASGTGDSPLHFGNGTRLTVT.

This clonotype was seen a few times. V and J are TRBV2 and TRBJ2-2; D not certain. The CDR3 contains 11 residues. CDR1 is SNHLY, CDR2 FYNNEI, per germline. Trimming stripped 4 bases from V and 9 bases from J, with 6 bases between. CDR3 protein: CASSVSRELFF. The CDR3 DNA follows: TGTGCCAGCAGTGTTTCCCGGGAGCTGTTTTTT.

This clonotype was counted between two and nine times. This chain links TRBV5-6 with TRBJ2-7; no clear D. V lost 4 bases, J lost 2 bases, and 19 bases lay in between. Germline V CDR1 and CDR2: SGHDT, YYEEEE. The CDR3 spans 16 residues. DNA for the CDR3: TGTGCCAGCAGCCCCCGGGTCGAGGCATCGGCCTACGAGCAGTACTTC. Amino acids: CASSPRVEASAYEQYF.

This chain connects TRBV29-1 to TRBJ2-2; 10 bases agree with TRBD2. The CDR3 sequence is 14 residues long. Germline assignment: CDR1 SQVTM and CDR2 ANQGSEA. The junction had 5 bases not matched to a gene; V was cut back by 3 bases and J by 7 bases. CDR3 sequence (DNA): TGCAGCGTTGAGCTAGCGGGAGTGAGCGGGGAGCTGTTTTTT. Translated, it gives CSVELAGVSGELFF.

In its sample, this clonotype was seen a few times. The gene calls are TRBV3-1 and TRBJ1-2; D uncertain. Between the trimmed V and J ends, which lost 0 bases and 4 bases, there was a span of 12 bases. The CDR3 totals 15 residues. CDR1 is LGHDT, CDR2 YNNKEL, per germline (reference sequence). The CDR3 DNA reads TGTGCCAGCAGCCAAGAGGGAGGAGTGGGCTATGGCTACACCTTC. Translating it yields CASSQEGGVGYGYTF. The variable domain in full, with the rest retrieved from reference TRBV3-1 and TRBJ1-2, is DTAVSQTPKYLVTQMGNDKSIKCEQNLGHDTMYWYKQDSKKFLKIMFSYNNKELIINETVPNRFSPKSPDKAHLNLHINSLELGDSAVYFCASSQEGGVGYGYTFGSGTRLTVV.

The CDR3 is CASSLAYRDTEAFF. DNA of the CDR3: TGTGCCAGCAGCTTAGCGTACAGGGACACTGAAGCTTTCTTT. This chain joins TRBV7-2 and TRBJ1-1, with D possibly TRBD1 on 6 matching bases. Trimming took 0 bases from V and 3 from J, leaving 8 bases between them. CDR1 and CDR2 (germline): SGHTA, FQGNSA. The CDR3 extends over 14 amino acids.

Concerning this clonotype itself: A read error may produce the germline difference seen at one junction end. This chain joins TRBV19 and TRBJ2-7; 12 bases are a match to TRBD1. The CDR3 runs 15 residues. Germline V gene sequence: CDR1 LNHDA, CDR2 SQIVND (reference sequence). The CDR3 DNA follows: TGTGCCAGTAGTCTCTCGGGACAGGGGGCCTACGAGCTGTACTTC. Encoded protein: CASSLSGQGAYELYF.

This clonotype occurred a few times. Written as DNA, the CDR3 is TGTGCCAGCAGCTTAGAGTTCGGGAGTGAGCAGTACTTC. Translation: CASSLEFGSEQYF. The rearrangement joins TRBV7-2 to TRBJ2-7; D perhaps matches TRBD2 (6 bases). V dropped 1 base and J dropped 7 bases, with 11 bases sitting between them. Germline CDR1 is SGHTA and CDR2 is FQGNSA. The CDR3 has 13 residues. The complete variable domain, with remaining parts taken from reference TRBV7-2 and TRBJ2-7, reads GAGVSQSPSNKVTEKGKDVELRCDPISGHTALYWYRQSLGQGLEFLIYFQGNSAPDKSGLPSDRFSAERTGGSVSTLTIQRTQQEDSAVYLCASSLEFGSEQYFGPGTRLTVT.

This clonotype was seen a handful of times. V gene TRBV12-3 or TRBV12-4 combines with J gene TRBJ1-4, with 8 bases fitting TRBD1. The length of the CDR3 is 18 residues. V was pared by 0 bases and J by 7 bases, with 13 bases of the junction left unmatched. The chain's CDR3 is CASSLASGQGFLGEKLFF. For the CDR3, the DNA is TGTGCCAGCAGTTTAGCGTCTGGACAGGGTTTCTTAGGTGAAAAACTGTTTTTT.

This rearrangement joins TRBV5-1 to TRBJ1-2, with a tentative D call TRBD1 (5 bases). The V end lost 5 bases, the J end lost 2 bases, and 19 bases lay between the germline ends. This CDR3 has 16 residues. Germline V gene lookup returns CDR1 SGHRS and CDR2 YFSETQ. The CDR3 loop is CASRSLIETANYGYTF. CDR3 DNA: TGCGCCAGCAGGTCCCTAATTGAGACAGCGAACTATGGCTACACCTTC. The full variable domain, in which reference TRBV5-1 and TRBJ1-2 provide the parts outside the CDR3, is KAGVTQTPRYLIKTRGQQVTLSCSPISGHRSVSWYQQTPGQGLQFLFEYFSETQRNKGNFPGRFSGRQFSNSRSEMNVSTLELGDSALYLCASRSLIETANYGYTFGSGTRLTVV.

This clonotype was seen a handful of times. This CDR3 is CASSSTGAGTSDHEQYF. CDR3 sequence (DNA): TGTGCCAGCAGCTCCACGGGGGCCGGGACTAGCGACCACGAGCAGTACTTC. J is TRBJ2-7 and V is TRBV6-5, with 10 bases fitting TRBD2. This CDR3 is 17 amino acids long. The V segment lost 6 bases and the J segment 5 bases; nucleotides outside the gene matches: 16. Germline values: CDR1 MNHEY, CDR2 SVGAGI.

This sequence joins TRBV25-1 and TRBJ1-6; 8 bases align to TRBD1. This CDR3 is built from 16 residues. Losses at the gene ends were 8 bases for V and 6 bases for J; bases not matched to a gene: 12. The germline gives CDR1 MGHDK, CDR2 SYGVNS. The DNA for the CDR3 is TGTGCCAGCTCACCACCGACAGGGGAACGTAATTCACCCCTCCACTTT. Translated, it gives CASSPPTGERNSPLHF.

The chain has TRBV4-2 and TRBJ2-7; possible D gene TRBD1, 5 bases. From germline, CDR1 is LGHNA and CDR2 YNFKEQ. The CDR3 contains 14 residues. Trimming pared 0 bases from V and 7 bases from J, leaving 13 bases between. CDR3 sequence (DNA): TGTGCCAGCAGCCAAGACAGGGCTGATAATGAGCAGTACTTC. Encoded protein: CASSQDRADNEQYF.

The CDR3 spells CATSEGLAGGSYEQYF. CDR3 sequence (DNA): TGTGCCACCAGTGAGGGACTAGCGGGAGGCTCCTACGAGCAGTACTTC. The chain uses TRBV24-1 and TRBJ2-7; the match to TRBD2 covers 15 bases. The germline CDR1 and CDR2 sequences are KGHDR and SFDVKD. V shed 4 bases and J 0 bases; nucleotides not matched to a gene: 0. The CDR3 is made up of 16 amino acids.

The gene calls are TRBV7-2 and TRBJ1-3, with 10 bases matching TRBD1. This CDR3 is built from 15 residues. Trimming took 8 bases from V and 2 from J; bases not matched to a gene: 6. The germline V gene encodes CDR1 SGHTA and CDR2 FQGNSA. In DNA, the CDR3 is TGTGCCAGCCGGGACAGGGGAATTCCTGGAAACACCATATATTTT. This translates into CASRDRGIPGNTIYF. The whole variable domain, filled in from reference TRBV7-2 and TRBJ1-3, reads GAGVSQSPSNKVTEKGKDVELRCDPISGHTALYWYRQSLGQGLEFLIYFQGNSAPDKSGLPSDRFSAERTGGSVSTLTIQRTQQEDSAVYLCASRDRGIPGNTIYFGEGSWLTVV.

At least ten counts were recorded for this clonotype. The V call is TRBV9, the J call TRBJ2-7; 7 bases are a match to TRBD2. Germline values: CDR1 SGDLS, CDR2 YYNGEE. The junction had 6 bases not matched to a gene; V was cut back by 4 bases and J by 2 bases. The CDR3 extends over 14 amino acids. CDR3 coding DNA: TGTGCCAGCAGCCGAGCGGGGCAGGCCTACGAGCAGTACTTC. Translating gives CASSRAGQAYEQYF.

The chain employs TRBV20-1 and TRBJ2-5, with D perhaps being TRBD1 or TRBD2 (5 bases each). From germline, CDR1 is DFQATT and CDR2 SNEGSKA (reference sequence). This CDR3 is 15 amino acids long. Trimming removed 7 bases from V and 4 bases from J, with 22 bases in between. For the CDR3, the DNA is TGCAGTGTAAAAGCCCTCCGGGGCCCCGTAGAGACCCAGTACTTC. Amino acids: CSVKALRGPVETQYF.

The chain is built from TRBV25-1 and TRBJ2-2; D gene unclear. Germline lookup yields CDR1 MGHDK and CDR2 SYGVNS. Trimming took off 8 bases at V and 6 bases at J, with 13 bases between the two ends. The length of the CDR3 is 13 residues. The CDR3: CASATLDPGELFF. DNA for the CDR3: TGTGCCAGCGCCACTCTGGACCCCGGGGAGCTGTTTTTT.

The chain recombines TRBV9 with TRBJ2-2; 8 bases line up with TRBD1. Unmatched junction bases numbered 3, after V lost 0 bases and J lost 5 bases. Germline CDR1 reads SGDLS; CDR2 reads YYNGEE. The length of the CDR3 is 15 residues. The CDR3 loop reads CASSVEGQVTGELFF. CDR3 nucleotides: TGTGCCAGCAGCGTAGAGGGACAGGTTACCGGGGAGCTGTTTTTT. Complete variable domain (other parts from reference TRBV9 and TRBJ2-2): DSGVTQTPKHLITATGQRVTLRCSPRSGDLSVYWYQQSLDQGLQFLIQYYNGEERAKGNILERFSAQQFPDLHSELNLSSLELGDSALYFCASSVEGQVTGELFFGEGSRLTVL.

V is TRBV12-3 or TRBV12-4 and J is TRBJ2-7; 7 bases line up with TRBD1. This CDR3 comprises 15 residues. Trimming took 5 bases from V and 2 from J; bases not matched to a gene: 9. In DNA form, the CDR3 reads TGTGCCAGCAGTGTGCCGGGACAGCGAACCTACGAGCAGTACTTC. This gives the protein CASSVPGQRTYEQYF.

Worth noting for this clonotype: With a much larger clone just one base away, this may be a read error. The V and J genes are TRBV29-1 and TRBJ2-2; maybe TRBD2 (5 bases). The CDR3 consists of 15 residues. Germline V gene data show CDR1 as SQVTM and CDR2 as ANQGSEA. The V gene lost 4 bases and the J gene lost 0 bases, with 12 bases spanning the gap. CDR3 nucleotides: TGCAGCGTTGTTAAGCGGAGTTCGAACACCGGGGAGCTGTTTTTT. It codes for CSVVKRSSNTGELFF.

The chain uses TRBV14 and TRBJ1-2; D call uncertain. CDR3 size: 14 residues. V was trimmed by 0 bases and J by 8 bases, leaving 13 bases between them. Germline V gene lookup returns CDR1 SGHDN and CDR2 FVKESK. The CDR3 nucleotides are TGTGCCAGCAGCCAAGATAGCAGAAGATGGGGCTACACCTTC. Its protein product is CASSQDSRRWGYTF.

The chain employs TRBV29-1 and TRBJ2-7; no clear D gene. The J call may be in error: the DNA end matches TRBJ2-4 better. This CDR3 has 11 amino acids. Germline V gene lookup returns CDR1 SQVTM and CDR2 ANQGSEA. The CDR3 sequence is CSVESGNIQYF. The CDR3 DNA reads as TGCAGCGTTGAATCAGGAAACATTCAGTACTTC.